This TCR beta chain was sequenced in a study of T-cell reconstitution after alpha-beta-depleted transplantation in children. Study-wide results and caveats: At one year after transplant, newly produced T cells mostly accounted for T-cell counts and diversity. Alpha-beta T cells present about two months after transplant were reported to originate from several hundred expanded graft clones. Day-60 TCRbeta diversity that was high in some patients was derived from surviving recipient T cells and thymic progenitors.

Germline CDR1 LGHNA, CDR2 YNFKEQ. The V end lost 0 bases, the J end lost 3 bases, and 18 bases lay between the germline ends. The CDR3 length is 19 residues. Note on this clonotype: Antigen unknown.

Library preparation (for TCRbeta) was performed with unique molecular identifiers. TCRdb itself ran the PCR reads through MiXCR, one entry per CDR3 protein. This sample has about 200,000 distinct CDR3 sequences, with approximately 6.9% found just once. This receptor was obtained from a boy aged 2 to 10 with acute lymphoblastic leukemia, due to receive a stem cell transplant. V is TRBV4-2 and J is TRBJ2-6; D may be TRBD2 (7 bases). Sequences were derived from PBMCs, sampled before TCRalphabeta/CD19-depleted stem cell transplant. As DNA, the CDR3 is TGTGCCAGCAGCCAAGAAGGGGGGGCGGGAGTAGGTGGGGCCAACGTCCTGACTTTC. Translating gives CASSQEGGAGVGGANVLTF.